Listed below are T cell receptor beta chains from one sample, sequenced in a study of cytotoxic CD8 clonotypes in ibrutinib-treated CLL. The method was immunoSEQ multiplex PCR; TCRdb's version includes in-frame clones alone and lacks a portion of them. The sample contains about 140,000 clones, 70% to 80% of which appear only once. This specimen was PBMCs, taken after 24 months of ibrutinib treatment. The receptors here all came from a human donor with chronic lymphocytic leukemia. The CDR3 runs from the conserved cysteine through the conserved F or W. The D gene is left open where the match is weak. Not every row has a clone size; where given, it reads once, few, many or a size class.

J gene | V gene | clone size | D gene | CDR3 DNA | CDR3 protein
TRBJ1-2 | TRBV7-2 | . | . | TGTGCCAGCAGCCCCGGGACGGAGATTTGGGGCTACACCTTC | CASSPGTEIWGYTF
TRBJ2-5 | TRBV7-6 | . | TRBD2 | TGTGCCAGCACCCTTAGCGGGGGCGAGACCCAGTACTTC | CASTLSGGETQYF
TRBJ2-3 | TRBV11-2 | . | . | TGTGCCAGCAGCTTTCCTCGCGGGCGCAGGGCAGATACGCAGTATTTT | CASSFPRGRRADTQYF
TRBJ1-2 | TRBV7-2 | once | TRBD1 | TGTGCCAGCAGCCCAGGGGGGGCCGCTGGGGGCTACACCTTC | CASSPGGAAGGYTF
TRBJ2-7 | TRBV5-1 | . | . | TGCGCCAGCAGTGGAGACAGTGCATCCTACGAGCAGTACTTC | CASSGDSASYEQYF
TRBJ1-3 | TRBV6-6 | . | . | TGTGCCAGCACCCAGATGGTCTCTGGAAACACCATATATTTT | CASTQMVSGNTIYF
TRBJ2-3 | TRBV19 | . | TRBD2 | TGTGCCAGTAGTATAGATGCGGGAGTCACAGATACGCAGTATTTT | CASSIDAGVTDTQYF
TRBJ1-3 | TRBV6-1 | . | . | TGTGCCAGCAGTGAATTGAGTGGCCCTGGAAACACCATATATTTT | CASSELSGPGNTIYF
TRBJ2-5 | TRBV20-1 | . | . | TGCAGTGCGTCCAGGGCGGAGACCCAGTACTTC | CSASRAETQYF
TRBJ1-5 | TRBV11-2 | . | . | TGTGCCAGCAGCGTGCAGGCGGGTCAGCCCCAGCATTTT | CASSVQAGQPQHF
TRBJ1-6 | TRBV6-5 | few | . | TGTGCCAGCATGCGGGGGAGGAGTTCACCCCTCCACTTT | CASMRGRSSPLHF
TRBJ2-5 | TRBV9 | few | . | TGTGCCAGCAGCGTAGGGGCAGGCACCACCCAAGAGACCCAGTACTTC | CASSVGAGTTQETQYF
TRBJ1-2 | TRBV19 | . | . | TGTGCCAGTAGTATCCCCGGGAATCGAGCCTTAATAAACGGCTACACCTTC | CASSIPGNRALINGYTF
TRBJ2-7 | TRBV25-1 | . | TRBD2 | TGTGCCAGCGGGACTAGCGGCCTCTACGAGCAGTACTTC | CASGTSGLYEQYF
TRBJ1-6 | TRBV7-3 | . | . | TGTGCCAGCAGCGCCCCGGGGGGCAATAATTCACCCCTCCACTTT | CASSAPGGNNSPLHF
TRBJ2-7 | TRBV6-5 | . | . | TGTGCCAGCAGTTACCCCCCCGAGCAGTACTTC | CASSYPPEQYF
TRBJ1-3 | TRBV7-2 | many | . | TGTGCCAGCAGCTTAGGGGGGGGCCAGATCGCCTCTGGAAACACCATATATTTT | CASSLGGGQIASGNTIYF
TRBJ2-7 | TRBV19 | . | . | TGTGCCAGCAGTCCGGGGGGCTTAACCTACGAGCAGTACTTC | CASSPGGLTYEQYF
TRBJ2-3 | TRBV18 | . | . | TGTGCCAGCTCCCCCAGCGGCGGGAGCACAGATACGCAGTATTTT | CASSPSGGSTDTQYF
TRBJ1-1 | TRBV10-3 | . | . | TGTGCCATCAGTGACGGAGGCGGGTCTTACACTGAAGCTTTCTTT | CAISDGGGSYTEAFF
TRBJ1-2 | TRBV28 | few | . | TGTGCCAGCAGTCGCCGTAAATGGACAGTGCGTGGGCGCTACACCTTC | CASSRRKWTVRGRYTF
TRBJ2-1 | TRBV10-3 | . | TRBD2 | TGTGCCATCAACCCGGGACTAGCGGGAGGAGAGGGTGAGCAGTTCTTC | CAINPGLAGGEGEQFF
TRBJ2-6 | TRBV7-9 | . | . | TGTGCCAGCAGCCTCCGGGCTCTGGGGGCCAACGTCCTGACTTTC | CASSLRALGANVLTF
TRBJ2-5 | TRBV19 | once | TRBD1 | TGTGCCAGTGCCCAGGGGGCAGGGGGCAGGCAGACCCAGTACTTC | CASAQGAGGRQTQYF
TRBJ1-1 | TRBV18 | . | . | TGTGCCAGCTCACCTACCCGGGCCTCAGGAACTGAAGCTTTCTTT | CASSPTRASGTEAFF
TRBJ1-4 | TRBV6-6 | many | . | TGTGCCAGCAGATCGCACAGCGAACTCAATGAAAAACTGTTTTTT | CASRSHSELNEKLFF
TRBJ1-5 | TRBV6-1 | many | . | TGTGCCAGCAGTGACTGGGGTGCGGGCAATCAGCCCCAGCATTTT | CASSDWGAGNQPQHF
TRBJ2-5 | TRBV10-3 | . | . | TGTGCCACCTCCCTAGTGCGGGAAGAGACCCAGTACTTC | CATSLVREETQYF
TRBJ2-6 | TRBV7-9 | . | TRBD2 | TGTGCCAGCAGCTTAGCCTGGACTAGTTTAGACTCTGGGGCCAACGTCCTGACTTTC | CASSLAWTSLDSGANVLTF
TRBJ2-5 | TRBV7-2 | once | TRBD2 | TGTGCCAGCAGCCAAAGCGGGGGGGCGGGTGAGACCCAGTACTTC | CASSQSGGAGETQYF
TRBJ1-4 | TRBV5-1 | few | TRBD1 | TGCGCCAGCAGCCTGGGACAGGGAGGCGAAAAACTGTTTTTT | CASSLGQGGEKLFF
TRBJ1-5 | TRBV27 | . | . | TGTGCCAGCAGTTTATCGGACCCAAACCCCTATCAGCCCCAGCATTTT | CASSLSDPNPYQPQHF
TRBJ2-7 | TRBV28 | . | . | TGTGCCAGCAGTTTGGCAGGGGAGACGTACGAGCAGTACTTC | CASSLAGETYEQYF
TRBJ2-7 | TRBV28 | . | . | TGTGCCAGCACCCGGGGGGCCGCCGCCTACGAGCAGTACTTC | CASTRGAAAYEQYF
TRBJ2-1 | TRBV21-1 | . | . | TGTGCCAGCGCCCCCTGGGGCCCACCCCACCAGGATTCCAATGAGCAGTTCTTC | CASAPWGPPHQDSNEQFF
TRBJ1-4 | TRBV6-5 | . | TRBD1 | TGTGCCAGCAGCAAAGACAGGGGCCTCGAAAAACTGTTTTTT | CASSKDRGLEKLFF
TRBJ1-3 | TRBV19 | . | . | TGTGCCACCCGAGAGAGGGGGGGCCGCGGAAACACCATATATTTT | CATRERGGRGNTIYF
TRBJ2-7 | TRBV18 | . | . | TGTGCCAGCTCCCCCGACAGGTACGAGCAGTACTTC | CASSPDRYEQYF
TRBJ2-5 | TRBV18 | . | . | TGTGCCAGCTCACCCGGGAACCAAGAGACCCAGTACTTC | CASSPGNQETQYF